This T cell receptor (beta chain) was sequenced for a study of OX40 agonist ivuxolimab in advanced cancers. Study-level points and caveats: Mean expanded clone counts were higher in CD8+ than CD4+ T cells. Among some nonresponders, normalized T-cell clonal expansion was also low.

Measured with immunoSEQ multiplex PCR; TCRdb has only the in-frame clones, and not every one. The sample includes 30,000 to 35,000 clones, 80% to 85% seen only once; the top ten take over 1.3%. In the case of this clone: Its antigen is still unknown.

From germline, CDR1 is SGHDN and CDR2 FVKESK. CDR3 length: 14 residues. The V end was cut by 4 bases, the J end by 4 bases, with 8 bases between. This specimen was CD4+ or CD8+ T cells sorted from blood, taken in a trial of the OX40 agonist ivuxolimab. This chain joins TRBV14 and TRBJ2-6, with D possibly being TRBD2 (6 bases). The sequence came from an adult with an advanced solid tumor such as melanoma, head and neck, liver or kidney cancer. The CDR3 reads CASSRAGGANVLTF. The CDR3 DNA follows: TGTGCCAGCAGCCGAGCGGGCGGGGCCAACGTCCTGACTTTC. Using reference TRBV14 and TRBJ2-6 for the parts outside the CDR3, the full variable domain is EAGVTQFPSHSVIEKGQTVTLRCDPISGHDNLYWYRRVMGKEIKFLLHFVKESKQDESGMPNNRFLAERTGGTYSTLKVQPAELEDSGVYFCASSRAGGANVLTFGAGSRLTVL.